This T cell receptor beta chain stems from a study of T cells in tumors and immune-related adverse events (dated by TCRdb to about 2021). For this clone: What antigen it recognizes has not been identified. The record has no base qualities; no much larger clone is one base away.

Interpreted using the paper, the treatment or condition label stands for: nivolumab (PD-1 blockade) given before sampling. The DNeasy Blood and Tissue Kit was used to extract DNA from formalin-fixed paraffin-embedded specimens. Using the immunoSEQ assay, the TCR beta locus was amplified and sequenced, producing bulk TCR Vbeta CDR3 data. Under the source paper's analysis protocol: CDR3s were excluded if they were non-productive, were shorter than 7 amino acids, or did not start with C or end with F/W. Analysis was limited to specimens with at least 1000 reads, and clonotypes were defined at the amino acid level. Clonality was calculated as 1 minus Pielou's evenness. Library sizes were equalized by abundance-weighted random subsampling with replacement, repeated 100 times to report 95% confidence intervals. The Morisita overlap index was used to quantify repertoire overlap, and for each specimen the top 40 clones were checked for overlap with the irAE. The table comes from immuneACCESS by way of TCRdb, which keeps in-frame sequences with V and J called. Part of the clones is missing from these tables; in studies checked, under half for an unresolved V gene and the rest for unknown reasons. D and trimming come from the DNA, and the V and J calls and clone size come from that table. Here the sample has fewer than 10,000 clones; 85% to 95% occur a single time. Of the sample, about 2.4% falls within the top ten clones.

The junction shows trimming of 10 bases on V and 7 bases on J, plus 16 bases between the germline ends. Via the germline V gene (reference sequence), CDR1 is SEHNR and CDR2 FQNEAQ. Measured from the cysteine to the phenylalanine, the CDR3 is 12 residues long. CDR3 DNA only is kept here, 36 bases in frame from base 1. The sequence was collected from a female donor with metastatic renal cell carcinoma. The chain joins TRBV7-9 to TRBJ1-2; the D gene is perhaps TRBD1, on 6 matching bases. The source material was lymph node tissue, sampled from a patient treated with anti-PD-1 therapy. The CDR3 here reads CATEQGSLGYTF. The nucleotides are TGTGCCACCGAACAGGGATCACTTGGCTACACCTTC.